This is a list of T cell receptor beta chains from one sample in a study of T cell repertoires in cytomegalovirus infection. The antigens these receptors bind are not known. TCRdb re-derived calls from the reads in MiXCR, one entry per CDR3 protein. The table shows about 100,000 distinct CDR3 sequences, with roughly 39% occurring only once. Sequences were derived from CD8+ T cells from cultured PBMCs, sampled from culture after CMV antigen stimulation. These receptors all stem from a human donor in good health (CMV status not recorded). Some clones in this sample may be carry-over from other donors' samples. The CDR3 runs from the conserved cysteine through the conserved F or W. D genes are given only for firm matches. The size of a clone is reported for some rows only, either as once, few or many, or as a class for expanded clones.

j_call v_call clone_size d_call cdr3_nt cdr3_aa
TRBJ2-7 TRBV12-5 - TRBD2 TGTGCTAGTGGTCCCGGGCCTAGCGGGAGCGAGCAGTACTTC CASGPGPSGSEQYF
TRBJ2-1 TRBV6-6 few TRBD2 TGTGCCAGCAGTTATACTAGCGGGGGGATAAGCTCCTACAATGAGCAGTTCTTC CASSYTSGGISSYNEQFF
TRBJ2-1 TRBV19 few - TGTGCCAGTAGTATCCCCGGGCTCGCCTACAATGAGCAGTTCTTC CASSIPGLAYNEQFF
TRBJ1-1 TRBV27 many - TGTGCCAGCAGTTTCGGATCTGAAGCTTTCTTT CASSFGSEAFF
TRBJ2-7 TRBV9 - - TGTGCCAGCAGCGTAGGGGGAAGCTCCTACGAGCAGTACTTC CASSVGGSSYEQYF
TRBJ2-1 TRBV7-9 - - TGTGCCAGCAGCTCCCCAGGGTCTAGCTCCTACAATGAGCAGTTCTTC CASSSPGSSSYNEQFF
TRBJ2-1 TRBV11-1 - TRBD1 TGTGCCAGCAGCCCCCACACCGGGACAGCCTACAATGAGCAGTTCTTC CASSPHTGTAYNEQFF
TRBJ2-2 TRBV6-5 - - TGTGCCAGCAGTTACTCGGAGGGAGTAGACACCGGGGAGCTGTTTTTT CASSYSEGVDTGELFF
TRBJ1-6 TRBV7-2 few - TGTGCCAGCAGCTTAGTTAGGGTGGGGGTGGGCGATTCACCCCTCCACTTT CASSLVRVGVGDSPLHF
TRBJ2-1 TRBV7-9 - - TGTGCCAGCAGCCCTACAGGGAATTGGGATGAGCAGTTCTTC CASSPTGNWDEQFF
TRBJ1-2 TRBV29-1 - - TGCAGCGTTGTACAGGACTATGGCTACACCTTC CSVVQDYGYTF
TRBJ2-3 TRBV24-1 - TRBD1 TGTGCCACCAGTCACTCCGGGACAGAAGAGGGCACAGATACGCAGTATTTT CATSHSGTEEGTDTQYF
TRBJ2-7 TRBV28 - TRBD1 TGTGCCAGCAGTTTGTTGCCGGGACAGGGCCCCTACGAGCAGTACTTC CASSLLPGQGPYEQYF
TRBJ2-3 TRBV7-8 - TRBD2 TGTGCCAGCAGCTCCAGCGGGGGGTGGGATACGCAGTATTTT CASSSSGGWDTQYF
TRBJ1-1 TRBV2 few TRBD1 TGTGCCAGTACAGGGGGCCCTAACATGAACACTGAAGCTTTCTTT CASTGGPNMNTEAFF
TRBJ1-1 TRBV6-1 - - TGTGCCAGCAGTGAAGGGGAGGCCCTTAGGACTGAAGCTTTCTTT CASSEGEALRTEAFF
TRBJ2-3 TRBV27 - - TGTGCCAGCAGCCTCAACAAGGGGGGCACAGATACGCAGTATTTT CASSLNKGGTDTQYF
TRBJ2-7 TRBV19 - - TGTGCCAGTAGTATAGAAGGAGGGAGCTCCTACGAGCAGTACTTC CASSIEGGSSYEQYF
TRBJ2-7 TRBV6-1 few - TGTGCCAGCAGTGAAGCGCGGACAGAGAACTACGAGCAGTACTTC CASSEARTENYEQYF
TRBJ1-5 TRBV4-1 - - TGCGCCAGCAGCCAAGTAGGAGGGGCCCTAATCCGGCAGCCCCAGCATTTT CASSQVGGALIRQPQHF
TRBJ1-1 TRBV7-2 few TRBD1 TGTGCCAGCAGCTCACGGACAGGGTGGTTGACCACTGAAGCTTTCTTT CASSSRTGWLTTEAFF
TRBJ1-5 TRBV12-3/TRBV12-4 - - TGTGCCAGCGACGGGAATCCTGATCAGCCCCAGCATTTT CASDGNPDQPQHF
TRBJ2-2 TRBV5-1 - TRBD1 TGCGCCAGCAGCGTGTGGGACAGTAACACCGGGGAGCTGTTTTTT CASSVWDSNTGELFF
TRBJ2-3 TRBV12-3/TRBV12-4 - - TGTGCCAGCAGCCCGAACGAGGGTTCTGTGACAGATACGCAGTATTTT CASSPNEGSVTDTQYF
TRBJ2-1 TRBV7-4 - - TGTGCCAGCAGCTCGGCCGGGTCCTACAATGAGCAGTTCTTC CASSSAGSYNEQFF
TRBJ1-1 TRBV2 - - TGTGCCTCAGCAGGGCCCGCTACGGGTCAGGCGGCTAACACTGAAGCTTTCTTT CASAGPATGQAANTEAFF
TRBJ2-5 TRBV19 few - TGTGCCAGTAGTATTAAGGAGACCCAGTACTTC CASSIKETQYF
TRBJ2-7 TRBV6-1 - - TGTGCCAGCAGTGAGGCGGCTTCCTACGAGCAGTACTTC CASSEAASYEQYF
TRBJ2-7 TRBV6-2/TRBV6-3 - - TGTGCCAGCAGCCGTTATAACTACGAGCAGTACTTC CASSRYNYEQYF
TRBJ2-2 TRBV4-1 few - TGCGCCAGCAGCCAAGGTCTAGTAGCGGCCGGGGAGCTGTTTTTT CASSQGLVAAGELFF
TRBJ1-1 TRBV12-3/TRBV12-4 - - TGTGCCAGCAGTCCTGCGCCAGAACGGGGCACTGAAGCTTTCTTT CASSPAPERGTEAFF
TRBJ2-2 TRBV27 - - TGTGCCAGCAGCCCCGGGGGTGGGGAGCTGTTTTTT CASSPGGGELFF
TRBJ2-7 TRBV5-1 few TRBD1 TGCGCCAGCAGTCAAACAGGGGGGACCTACGAGCAGTACTTC CASSQTGGTYEQYF
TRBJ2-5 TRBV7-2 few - TGTGCCAGCAGCCTGTTAGGGGGGGCGTTGGAGACCCAGTACTTC CASSLLGGALETQYF
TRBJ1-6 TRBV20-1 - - TGCAGTGCTAGCCCCGGGCGCCACTATAATTCACCCCTCCACTTT CSASPGRHYNSPLHF
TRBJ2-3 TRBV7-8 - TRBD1 TGTGCCAGCAGGGACAGGGGGAAAGATACGCAGTATTTT CASRDRGKDTQYF
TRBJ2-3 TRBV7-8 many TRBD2 TGTGCCAGCAGCCCACTCGGGGAGGGGTCACTCACAGATACGCAGTATTTT CASSPLGEGSLTDTQYF
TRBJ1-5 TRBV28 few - TGTGCCAGCAGTGACACAGGGTATCAGCCCCAGCATTTT CASSDTGYQPQHF
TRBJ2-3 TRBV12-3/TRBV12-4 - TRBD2 TGTGCCAGCAGTCCCGGACTAGCTCTGGCCGATACGCAGTATTTT CASSPGLALADTQYF
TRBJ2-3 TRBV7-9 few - TGTGCCAGCAGCTACAACAGGGCCGATACGCAGTATTTT CASSYNRADTQYF
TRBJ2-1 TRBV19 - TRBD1 TGTGCCAGTAGTCCCCTGGGGACAGGCTACAATGAGCAGTTCTTC CASSPLGTGYNEQFF
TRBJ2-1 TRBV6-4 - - TGTGCCAGCAGTGTACAGAGCTCCTACAATGAGCAGTTCTTC CASSVQSSYNEQFF
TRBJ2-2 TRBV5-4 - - TGTGCCAGCAGCTCCGGAGCTAGGACAGTGGAAACCGGGGAGCTGTTTTTT CASSSGARTVETGELFF
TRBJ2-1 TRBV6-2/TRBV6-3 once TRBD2 TGTGCCAGCAGCCAGCCGGGGGGCTACAATGAGCAGTTCTTC CASSQPGGYNEQFF
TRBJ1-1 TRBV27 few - TGTGCCAGCAGTTTGAGTGGCCTGAACACTGAAGCTTTCTTT CASSLSGLNTEAFF
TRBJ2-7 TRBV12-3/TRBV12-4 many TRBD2 TGTGCCAGCAGTTTCCTAGCGGGGGAATCCCTTGGGGACGAGCAGTACTTC CASSFLAGESLGDEQYF
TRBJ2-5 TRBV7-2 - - TGTGCCAGCAGCTTATACGGAGACCAAGAGACCCAGTACTTC CASSLYGDQETQYF
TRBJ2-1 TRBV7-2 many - TGTGCCAGCAGCTTAGAATGGTCCTACAATGAGCAGTTCTTC CASSLEWSYNEQFF
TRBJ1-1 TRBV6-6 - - TGTGCCAGCAGTTGGGGGGCGCTTACTGAAGCTTTCTTT CASSWGALTEAFF
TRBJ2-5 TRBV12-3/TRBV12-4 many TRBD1 TGTGCCAGCAGTTTGAGGGCAGGGGGCCTCTCTAAAACCCAAGAGACCCAGTACTTC CASSLRAGGLSKTQETQYF
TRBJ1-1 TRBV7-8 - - TGTGCCAGCAGCCGCGGCGACACTGAAGCTTTCTTT CASSRGDTEAFF